One sample yielded the 8 T cell receptor beta chains listed below, sequenced in a study of CD4 and CD8 cells across lung adenocarcinoma regions (dated by TCRdb to between 2017 and 2018). Library preparation employed PCR. Sequencing instrument: HiSeq X Ten. In-frame beta chains were kept once TCRdb had trimmed the public reads at Q25 with fastp and called clones with MiXCR. Identical CDR3 proteins give one entry, which carries the most common genes and DNA. Recorded for this sample are 9,500 to 12,000 distinct CDR3 sequences; approximately 55% of them occurred a single time. 20% of the sample goes to the ten largest clones. Sequencing was performed on CD4+ T cells from the center of a lung tumor. The sample's cell subset or site label, in plain terms: tumor center region. These receptors all come from a male donor with lung adenocarcinoma. The CD4 and CD8 labels of this study may be unreliable.

The CDR3 region has the DNA TGTGCCAGCAGTGATAACAGGTCTGGGGCCAAAAAAGAGACCCAGTACTTC. This codes for CASSDNRSGAKKETQYF. The chain links TRBV25-1 to TRBJ2-5, with D possibly TRBD1 on 5 matching bases. Germline V gene sequence: CDR1 MGHDK, CDR2 SYGVNS. The CDR3 contains 17 residues. The V gene lost 3 bases and the J gene lost 3 bases, with 20 bases spanning the gap.

This clonotype is classed as medium-sized. The genes are TRBV27 and TRBJ1-1; no clear D. The CDR3 has 14 residues. With 0 bases removed from V and 4 bases from J, the gap between germline ends came to 9 bases. The germline V gene has CDR1 MNHEY and CDR2 SMNVEV (reference sequence). The CDR3 loop is CASSLSDGVTEAFF. In DNA form, the CDR3 reads TGTGCCAGCAGTTTATCTGATGGGGTCACTGAAGCTTTCTTT.

This clonotype was seen a single time. The gene calls are TRBV10-2 and TRBJ2-1; 11 nucleotides agree with TRBD2. The ends lost 2 bases at V and 2 bases at J; junction bases unmatched: 8. The CDR3 consists of 18 residues. Germline loops: CDR1 WSHSY, CDR2 SAAADI. The DNA of the CDR3 is TGCGCCAGCAGTGAGGACGGACTAGCGGGTGTAACCTACAATGAGCAGTTCTTC. Encoded protein: CASSEDGLAGVTYNEQFF.

This clonotype qualifies as medium-sized. The chain links TRBV27 to TRBJ2-5, with 10 bases that match TRBD1. TRBJ2-7 explains the end of the DNA better; the J call may be wrong. This CDR3 region has 13 residues. Germline loops: CDR1 MNHEY, CDR2 SMNVEV (reference sequence). The CDR3 DNA reads as TGTGCCAGCGCTTTGGGACAGGGGTACGAGCAGTACTTC. Amino acid sequence: CASALGQGYEQYF.

The gene calls are TRBV10-2 and TRBJ2-4; TRBD2 aligns across 11 bases. There are 16 residues in the CDR3. The V gene end was trimmed by 6 bases and the J gene end by 13 bases; junction bases not matched to a gene: 17. CDR1 is WSHSY, CDR2 SAAADI, per germline. The CDR3 loop reads CASSTGTSGRTDMQYF. CDR3 nucleotide sequence: TGCGCCAGCAGCACCGGGACTAGCGGACGCACAGATATGCAGTACTTC.

In its sample, this clonotype was seen many times. J is TRBJ2-2 and V is TRBV6-5; 9 bases agree with TRBD2. Trimming took 3 bases from V and 5 from J; bases not matched to a gene: 7. Germline V gene data show CDR1 as MNHEY and CDR2 as SVGAGI. There are 16 residues in the CDR3. CDR3 amino acids: CASSYQLAGFTGELFF. CDR3 coding DNA: TGTGCCAGCAGTTATCAGCTAGCGGGATTTACCGGGGAGCTGTTTTTT.

The chain couples TRBV12-3 or TRBV12-4 to TRBJ2-4; D not resolved. The CDR3 is 14 residues long. V dropped 2 bases and J dropped 6 bases, with 11 bases sitting between them. The CDR3, as DNA: TGTGCCAGCAGTTTATCTGGTGGCGGAAACATTCAGTACTTC. It yields the protein CASSLSGGGNIQYF.

This clonotype is deemed medium-sized (0.01 to 0.1%). The chain combines TRBV6-1 with TRBJ1-6, with TRBD1 matching 7 bases. The ends lost 4 bases at V and 9 bases at J; junction bases unmatched: 9. The V gene's germline CDR1 is MNHNS and CDR2 SASEGT. The CDR3 length is 15 residues. DNA for the CDR3: TGTGCCAGCAGTGCCGGGACAGCTGCCGGTTCACCCCTCCACTTT. This translates into CASSAGTAAGSPLHF.